This TCR beta chain was identified in a study of human T cells and chemical hapten exposure. At the level of the study: Skin of the upper inner arm, approximately 2 cm by approximately 2 cm, received 2% DPC for sensitization.

TCRdb called the RACE reads again in MiXCR, with one record for every CDR3 protein. This sample carries roughly 62,000 distinct CDR3 sequences, around 11% of them seen once, and the ten largest clones take 2% to 2.5%. Stated time point: patch test 3, about 24 weeks after DPC sensitization. Treatment described: therapeutic diphenylcyclopropenone sensitization with weekly scalp DPC. Trimming cost V 2 bases and J 7 bases; bases outside gene matches: 8. Germline values: CDR1 SEHNR, CDR2 FQNEAQ (reference sequence). The CDR3 runs to 15 residues. In the case of this clonotype: Its antigen remains unidentified.

Points from the study as a whole: In the PT1 data, expanded TCR counts showed a positive correlation with patch test score.

The chain has TRBV7-9 and TRBJ2-7; 10 bases match TRBD1. Sequences were derived from whole blood, sampled in connection with sensitization to the hapten diphenylcyclopropenone (DPC). The clonotype was recovered from a man aged 25-45 years with alopecia areata. Some clones in this sample may be carry-over from other donors' samples. Here the CDR3 reads CASSLLGQGIREQYF. The CDR3 nucleotides are TGTGCCAGCAGCTTACTGGGACAGGGGATTAGAGAGCAGTACTTC.